This TCR beta chain was recorded in a study of T cell responses to AZD1222 COVID-19 vaccine (dated by TCRdb to about 2021). Notes on the research overall: TCR sequencing was performed for more than 230 trial participants, of whom around 200 were given two doses of AZD1222 and around 25 were given two doses of MenACWY control vaccine. Enrollment into the trials was organized by age into subgroups of 18-55, 56-69 and 70-plus years, and those subgroups contained roughly 150, 30 and 60 TCR-sequenced participants, respectively. The investigation overall reported the following: No day 14 peak-response samples were available, so repertoires were characterized only after the peak T cell response. Nearly half of unique spike-specific TCRs reportedly recognized epitopes outside regions mutated in the B.1.351 and B.1.1.7 variants. Vaccine-associated CD4 TCRs spanned the whole spike protein, with dominant responses in regions 160-218 and 743-854. Conclusions about previously exposed vaccinees were limited because only six AZD1222 recipients were SARS-CoV-2 seropositive at baseline. After two AZD1222 doses, spike-specific TCR breadth and depth were significantly higher than at day 0 and than in MenACWY recipients. Most participants were white British and females outnumbered males, and the authors suggested that clonal diversity may have been underestimated. The 56-69-year group was small, and its depth increase did not reach significance, likely because of low power.

The CDR3 regions of human TCRbeta chains were analyzed by immunosequencing. In the original analysis: Repertoire TCRs were matched against a reference library of SARS-CoV-2-specific TCRs generated with the MIRA antigen-specificity platform. Breadth was defined as the fraction of unique TCRs that were SARS-CoV-2-associated, and depth was defined as the fraction of total T cells that were SARS-CoV-2-associated. Using the MIRA data, each spike-specific TCR was mapped to the spike region that the TCR reacts to and placed in a CD4 or CD8 class. Log10-transformed breadth and depth values were compared by one-way ANOVA with Sidak's multiple comparisons tests. TCRdb obtained this table from immuneACCESS and retained in-frame rearrangements with V and J assigned. These tables miss some clones; where compared with another copy, unresolved V genes account for less than half of the shortfall, and the remainder is unexplained. V and J calls and clone size are those listed in that table; D and trimming were worked out from the DNA. Here the sample has 110,000 or so clones; approximately 88% occur a single time. The ten largest clonotypes hold about 6% of the sample.

Comment on this clone: It has no known antigen specificity. Base qualities are not provided; no much larger clone lies one nucleotide away.

Interpreted using the paper, the time point label stands for: about 28 days (+/-7) after the second vaccine dose. Because spike-specific TCR depth and breadth did not differ between the two schedules, AZD1222 recipients who got a second dose at roughly 4 weeks were pooled with those who got a second dose at roughly 12 weeks. Vaccinee samples came from UK trials COV001 and COV002, including a single-blind randomized controlled phase 2/3 trial of AZD1222 (ChAdOx1 nCoV-19) in healthy adults. For TCRbeta chain sequencing, PBMC samples were collected from trial participants at day 0 and at day 28 after the second dose. The germline V gene (reference sequence) sets CDR1 to MNHEY and CDR2 to SMNVEV. The CDR3, from cysteine to phenylalanine, totals 15 residues. Only the CDR3 DNA is retained, 45 bases long and in frame from the first base. V drops 0 bases and J drops 2 bases, leaving 9 bases in between.

The rearranged segments are TRBV27 and TRBJ2-3; perhaps TRBD1 is the D gene, with 5 bases matching. This material consisted of peripheral blood, taken 28 days after the second AZD1222 dose. This receptor was identified in an adult who received the AZD1222 COVID-19 vaccine. The CDR3 region reads CASSLSNRFTDTQYF. Read as DNA, the sequence is TGTGCCAGCAGTTTATCTAACAGGTTCACAGATACGCAGTATTTT.